This passage covers 30 T cell receptor beta chains from one sample sequenced in a study of monozygotic twins with inflammatory bowel disease. Using the 5' RACE reads, TCRdb records one entry per CDR3 protein without DNA. The clone table shows approximately 140,000 distinct CDR3 sequences, with the ten largest holding 2% to 2.5%. The sample comprised blood. The origin of the receptors is a human donor with ulcerative colitis or Crohn's disease, or a healthy co-twin of an affected twin (not recorded which).

This chain links TRBV3-1 with TRBJ2-7; TCRdb outputs TRBD1, but without DNA this stays unchecked. This CDR3 has 16 residues. CDR1 is LGHDT, CDR2 YNNKEL, per germline (reference sequence). CDR3 region: CASRHTGGKSSYEQYF.

The chain carries TRBV13 and TRBJ2-5; TCRdb calls TRBD2, which cannot be checked without DNA. From germline, CDR1 is PRHDT and CDR2 FYEKMQ (reference sequence). The length of the CDR3 is 17 residues. CDR3 sequence reads: CASSLRLAVPYQETQYF.

The chain combines TRBV14 with TRBJ1-1. Germline lookup yields CDR1 SGHDN and CDR2 FVKESK. The length of the CDR3 is 12 residues. CDR3 sequence: CASSQDGVRAFF.

The rearrangement links TRBV4-3 to TRBJ2-3; TCRdb selects TRBD2, and the lack of DNA leaves this call unchecked. There are 15 residues in the CDR3. CDR1 and CDR2 from the germline V gene are LGHNA and YSLEER. CDR3 loop: CASSQGRGVTDTQYF.

CDR3 in amino acids: CSARDLRVLNTEAFF. This chain connects TRBV20-1 to TRBJ1-1. The CDR3 sequence is 15 residues long. Germline CDR1 DFQATT, CDR2 SNEGSKA (reference sequence).

The V and J genes are TRBV18 and TRBJ2-7; TCRdb's assignment of TRBD1 cannot be checked, as there is no DNA. The length of the CDR3 is 14 residues. Germline CDR1 and CDR2: KGHSH and LQKENI. This CDR3 reads CASSPLDRTYEQYF.

V usage is TRBV7-9 and J usage is TRBJ1-2; the D call from TCRdb, TRBD1, cannot be confirmed without DNA. This CDR3 contains 15 residues. The germline V gene has CDR1 SEHNR and CDR2 FQNEAQ (reference sequence). The CDR3 reads CASSLTGGSGYGYTF.

The rearrangement joins TRBV7-2 to TRBJ2-3; TCRdb returns TRBD2, unconfirmable since there is no DNA. Per the germline V gene, CDR1 is SGHTA and CDR2 is FQGNSA. The CDR3 spans 15 residues. CDR3 amino acids: CASSSGTSRTDTQYF.

The rearrangement links TRBV7-2 to TRBJ2-5; with no DNA, the TCRdb D assignment of TRBD2 cannot be verified. This CDR3 has 17 residues. Germline V CDR1 and CDR2: SGHTA, FQGNSA. This CDR3 is CASSLSGLAGAGETQYF. Using reference TRBV7-2 and TRBJ2-5 for the parts outside the CDR3, the full variable domain is GAGVSQSPSNKVTEKGKDVELRCDPISGHTALYWYRQSLGQGLEFLIYFQGNSAPDKSGLPSDRFSAERTGGSVSTLTIQRTQQEDSAVYLCASSLSGLAGAGETQYFGPGTRLLVL.

The chain combines TRBV6-2 or TRBV6-3 with TRBJ2-3; as DNA is missing, the TRBD1 call by TCRdb cannot be tested. Per germline, CDR1 MNHEY and CDR2 SVGEGT. This CDR3 spans 15 amino acids. CDR3 loop: CASTSGTHRTDTQYF.

The chain uses TRBV6-5 and TRBJ2-1; TCRdb indicates TRBD1, and absent DNA this call remains unverified. The CDR3 contains 15 residues. Germline loops: CDR1 MNHEY, CDR2 SVGAGI. The CDR3 loop is CASSWDLSVTNEQFF.

The chain recombines TRBV6-2 or TRBV6-3 with TRBJ1-5. Germline CDR1 reads MNHEY; CDR2 reads SVGEGT. CDR3 length: 16 residues. This chain's CDR3 is CASSYSIRGSNQPQHF.

The V call is TRBV18, the J call TRBJ2-1; TCRdb indicates TRBD1, and absent DNA this call remains unverified. Germline loops: CDR1 KGHSH, CDR2 LQKENI. The CDR3 has 15 residues. CDR3 amino acids: CASSLRTSSYNEQFF.

The CDR3 is CSARDGGVSTDTQYF. The chain combines TRBV20-1 with TRBJ2-3; TCRdb lists TRBD1, though no DNA is available to test this call. This CDR3 is built from 15 residues. CDR1 and CDR2 (germline): DFQATT, SNEGSKA (reference sequence).

The rearrangement links TRBV5-1 to TRBJ2-6; without DNA, the TCRdb call of TRBD2 cannot be checked. The CDR3 length is 15 residues. Germline V gene sequence: CDR1 SGHRS, CDR2 YFSETQ. CDR3 amino acids: CASSLGGSGANVLTF.

J is TRBJ2-7 and V is TRBV14; the D call of TRBD1 rests on TCRdb alone, since no DNA is present to check it. The CDR3 spans 14 residues. The germline CDR1 and CDR2 sequences are SGHDN and FVKESK. This CDR3 is CASIADRDTDEQYF. Full variable domain (outside the CDR3, taken from reference TRBV14 and TRBJ2-7): EAGVTQFPSHSVIEKGQTVTLRCDPISGHDNLYWYRRVMGKEIKFLLHFVKESKQDESGMPNNRFLAERTGGTYSTLKVQPAELEDSGVYFCASIADRDTDEQYFGPGTRLTVT.

V is TRBV4-3 and J is TRBJ1-2; checking the TCRdb D call of TRBD1 is not possible without DNA. Germline values: CDR1 LGHNA, CDR2 YSLEER. CDR3 length: 15 amino acids. The CDR3 protein is CASSARDRGWNGYTF.

V usage is TRBV7-3 and J usage is TRBJ2-5; TCRdb's D call of TRBD2 is untestable without DNA. CDR3 length equals 13 residues. Germline assignment: CDR1 SGHTA and CDR2 FQGTGA. CDR3: CASSRTRQETQYF.

By frequency, this clonotype registers medium-sized. The chain links TRBV5-1 to TRBJ2-1; no DNA is available, so the TRBD2 call from TCRdb remains unchecked. The CDR3 length is 15 residues. Germline-derived CDR1 and CDR2 are SGHRS and YFSETQ. CDR3 amino acids: CASRSTSGSYNEQFF.

This chain links TRBV7-2 with TRBJ1-1; TCRdb's assignment of TRBD1 cannot be checked, as there is no DNA. The length of the CDR3 is 14 residues. Germline V CDR1 and CDR2: SGHTA, FQGNSA. This CDR3 reads CASSFPGAGAEAFF.

The chain carries TRBV5-1 and TRBJ2-1; without DNA, the TCRdb call of TRBD1 cannot be checked. The CDR3 has 15 residues. The V gene's germline CDR1 is SGHRS and CDR2 YFSETQ. The CDR3 region is CASSLSWGGYNEQFF.

This sequence joins TRBV5-1 and TRBJ2-3; the D call from TCRdb, TRBD1, cannot be confirmed without DNA. Germline V CDR1 and CDR2: SGHRS, YFSETQ. The CDR3 consists of 14 residues. The CDR3 is CASSGGPEGDTQYF.

V usage is TRBV11-2 and J usage is TRBJ2-7; the TRBD1 assignment by TCRdb is unverifiable without DNA. Germline V lookup: CDR1 SGHAT, CDR2 FQNNGV. CDR3 length equals 14 residues. The CDR3 here is CASSLVQGVGEQYF.

The chain uses TRBV7-9 and TRBJ2-5. Germline V gene data show CDR1 as SEHNR and CDR2 as FQNEAQ (reference sequence). CDR3 length equals 13 residues. The CDR3 spells CASSFPKRETQYF.

The chain couples TRBV20-1 to TRBJ2-6; TCRdb reports TRBD2, a call that lacks DNA to check it against. CDR3 length: 17 amino acids. CDR1 and CDR2 from the germline V gene are DFQATT and SNEGSKA (reference sequence). This chain's CDR3 is CSARVAGVLSGANVLTF.

The CDR3 loop is CASSSPGTDLEKLFF. The chain has TRBV7-2 and TRBJ1-4. Germline CDR1 SGHTA, CDR2 FQGNSA. The CDR3 has 15 amino acids.

The chain is built from TRBV11-2 and TRBJ2-1. The germline V gene has CDR1 SGHAT and CDR2 FQNNGV. This CDR3 contains 12 residues. CDR3 residues: CASSPTTREQFF.

V gene TRBV7-3 combines with J gene TRBJ1-1. Germline CDR1 and CDR2: SGHTA and FQGTGA. The CDR3 runs to 13 residues. CDR3 residues: CASSSSQYTEAFF.

The rearrangement joins TRBV5-1 to TRBJ1-2; TCRdb's D call of TRBD1 is untestable without DNA. This CDR3 has 20 amino acids. The germline V gene has CDR1 SGHRS and CDR2 YFSETQ. CDR3 protein: CASSSNLRGTDPAYYYGYTF.

This rearrangement joins TRBV7-7 to TRBJ2-3; TCRdb's D call, TRBD2, is unchecked because there is no DNA. Per germline, CDR1 SSHAT and CDR2 FNYEAQ (reference sequence). The CDR3 length is 14 residues. CDR3 loop: CASSLTGGTDTQYF. The full variable domain, its missing parts supplied by reference TRBV7-7 and TRBJ2-3, is GAGVSQSPRYKVTKRGQDVTLRCDPISSHATLYWYQQALGQGPEFLTYFNYEAQPDKSGLPSDRFSAERPEGSISTLTIQRTEQRDSAMYRCASSLTGGTDTQYFGPGTRLTVL.